A single sample is the source of the 6 T cell receptor beta chains below, sequenced in a study of graft-versus-host responses after intestinal transplantation. The graft tissue was processed, and this released both intraepithelial and lamina propria lymphocytes. TCRdb keeps only in-frame clones here, not all; method: immunoSEQ multiplex PCR. The sample shows around 18,000 clones, around 82% of them seen only once. Sample: ileum tissue, taken 17 days after transplant. The receptor source for this set is a human patient who received an intestinal transplant, so some T cells may come from the graft donor.

This clone was observed a few times. V is TRBV5-1 and J is TRBJ1-1, with D perhaps matching TRBD1 (5 bases). This CDR3 is built from 12 residues. The V gene's germline CDR1 is SGHRS and CDR2 YFSETQ. V gave up 0 bases and J gave up 7 bases, with 7 bases separating them. The CDR3 DNA is TGCGCCAGCAGCTTGGACAGGAATGAAGCTTTCTTT. Its translation: CASSLDRNEAFF.

This chain connects TRBV20-1 to TRBJ1-2, with unresolved D. The CDR3 contains 11 residues. Germline assignment: CDR1 DFQATT and CDR2 SNEGSKA (reference sequence). V gave up 1 base and J gave up 4 bases, with 4 bases separating them. In nucleotides, the CDR3 is TGCAGTGCTAGAGTAACCTATGGCTACACCTTC. It encodes CSARVTYGYTF.

The rearrangement uses TRBV6-5 and TRBJ2-5; possibly TRBD1 or TRBD2 for D (6 bases each). CDR1 is MNHEY and CDR2 is SVGAGI in the germline V gene. Trimming took 0 bases from V and 6 from J, leaving 17 bases between them. The CDR3 is 16 amino acids. In DNA form, the CDR3 reads TGTGCCAGCAGTTACTCAAGAGGCAGGGGCGGGAAGACCCAGTACTTC. It translates to CASSYSRGRGGKTQYF.

The chain couples TRBV27 to TRBJ2-7; no clear D gene. The V gene's germline CDR1 is MNHEY and CDR2 SMNVEV (reference sequence). Trimming left V 0 bases short and J 5 bases short, with 8 bases between. The CDR3 loop spans 13 amino acids. As DNA, the CDR3 is TGTGCCAGCAGTTTATCTCGCTTCCACGAGCAGTACTTC. It specifies CASSLSRFHEQYF.

The CDR3 DNA is TGCGCCAGCAGCCCGGGCAACTATGGCTACACCTTC. This sequence encodes CASSPGNYGYTF. The rearrangement joins TRBV4-1 to TRBJ1-2; D call uncertain. Germline assignment: CDR1 MGHRA and CDR2 YSYEKL. The CDR3 totals 12 residues. The germline V and J ends were trimmed by 4 bases and 2 bases, with 5 bases remaining between them.

This chain's CDR3 is CASSRTSGDTQYF. The CDR3 coding sequence is TGTGCCAGCAGCAGGACTAGCGGAGATACGCAGTATTTT. The chain uses TRBV7-2 and TRBJ2-3; 10 nucleotides align to TRBD2. Unmatched junction bases numbered 1, after V lost 5 bases and J lost 5 bases. The CDR3 covers 13 residues. Germline V gene lookup returns CDR1 SGHTA and CDR2 FQGNSA.